These 26 T cell receptor beta chains came from one sample sequenced in a study of T cells in Graves' hyperthyroidism and ophthalmopathy. The TCR beta CDR3 regions underwent amplification using RNA transcripts as the source. When the TCR CDR3 underwent first-round RT-PCR, the HTBI primer set was used. TCRdb ran MiXCR on the multiplex PCR reads and lists one entry per CDR3 protein. The sample has more than 650,000 distinct CDR3 sequences, 12% to 15% seen once. Sequenced sample: blood. These receptors all stem from a woman under 30 with Graves' hyperthyroidism.

This clonotype appeared a few times. V usage is TRBV7-6 and J usage is TRBJ2-2, with 9 bases identical to TRBD2. This CDR3 has 16 residues. Germline V gene lookup returns CDR1 SGHVS and CDR2 FNYEAQ. The ends lost 0 bases at V and 8 bases at J; junction bases unmatched: 7. Here the CDR3 reads CASSLAGLAGAGELFF. CDR3 nucleotide sequence: TGTGCCAGCAGCTTAGCGGGACTAGCCGGTGCGGGGGAGCTGTTTTTT. The whole variable domain, filled in from reference TRBV7-6 and TRBJ2-2, reads GAGVSQSPRYKVTKRGQDVALRCDPISGHVSLYWYRQALGQGPEFLTYFNYEAQQDKSGLPNDRFSAERPEGSISTLTIQRTEQRDSAMYRCASSLAGLAGAGELFFGEGSRLTVL.

This clonotype has a handful of counts. This chain connects TRBV10-1 to TRBJ2-2, with D tentatively TRBD1 or TRBD2 (6 bases each). The length of the CDR3 is 14 residues. V was trimmed by 7 bases and J by 5 bases, leaving 14 bases between them. Per germline, CDR1 WNHNN and CDR2 SYGVQD (reference sequence). The CDR3 nucleotides read TGCGCCAGCAAAGAGCGGAGGGGGACCGGGGAGCTGTTTTTT. Its translation: CASKERRGTGELFF.

This clonotype came up a few times. The chain uses TRBV19 and TRBJ2-1, with a possible D match to TRBD2 (5 bases). Germline CDR1 and CDR2: LNHDA and SQIVND (reference sequence). Trimming took 7 bases from V and 3 from J, leaving 13 bases between them. The CDR3 contains 14 residues. The CDR3 DNA reads as TGTGCCAGTACCAGAAGCCGGGGCTACAATGAGCAGTTCTTC. Its protein is CASTRSRGYNEQFF.

The V call is TRBV6-1, the J call TRBJ1-1; D is unresolved. The V gene lost 8 bases and the J gene lost 4 bases, with 14 bases spanning the gap. Germline loops: CDR1 MNHNS, CDR2 SASEGT. The CDR3 runs 13 residues. The CDR3 is CASSGGWSTEAFF. Written as DNA, the CDR3 is TGTGCCAGCTCGGGAGGGTGGTCCACTGAAGCTTTCTTT.

The gene calls are TRBV19 and TRBJ1-4; D ambiguous. Germline-derived CDR1 and CDR2 are LNHDA and SQIVND (reference sequence). The V and J ends lost 6 bases and 8 bases respectively, with 13 bases between them. This CDR3 is 13 amino acids long. CDR3: CASSRTAGEKLFF. Here the CDR3 DNA reads TGTGCCAGTAGCCGGACCGCGGGAGAAAAACTGTTTTTT.

The genes are TRBV19 and TRBJ2-1; TRBD2 matches 7 bases. Unmatched junction bases numbered 0, after V lost 3 bases and J lost 1 base. Germline V gives CDR1 LNHDA, CDR2 SQIVND (reference sequence). The CDR3 is 14 residues long. Here the CDR3 DNA reads TGTGCCAGTAGTATGCGGGGGTCCTACAATGAGCAGTTCTTC. Its translation is CASSMRGSYNEQFF.

This clonotype occurred many times. The chain employs TRBV3-1 and TRBJ1-1; 8 positions match TRBD1. V shed 0 bases and J 1 base; nucleotides not matched to a gene: 4. The CDR3 covers 16 residues. Germline CDR1 is LGHDT and CDR2 is YNNKEL (reference sequence). The CDR3 is CASSQELQGANTEAFF. As DNA, the CDR3 is TGTGCCAGCAGCCAAGAGTTGCAGGGGGCGAACACTGAAGCTTTCTTT.

This clonotype was seen many times. The chain couples TRBV29-1 to TRBJ1-1; D remains ambiguous. The germline gives CDR1 SQVTM, CDR2 ANQGSEA. CDR3 size: 10 residues. Trimming shortened V by 6 bases and J by 1 base, and 3 bases separated the two germline ends. CDR3 nucleotide sequence: TGCAGCGTATCGAACACTGAAGCTTTCTTT. Translation: CSVSNTEAFF. The full variable domain, its missing parts supplied by reference TRBV29-1 and TRBJ1-1, is SAVISQKPSRDICQRGTSLTIQCQVDSQVTMMFWYRQQPGQSLTLIATANQGSEATYESGFVIDKFPISRPNLTFSTLTVSNMSPEDSSIYLCSVSNTEAFFGQGTRLTVV.

This clonotype showed up many times. The V and J genes are TRBV9 and TRBJ2-7, with TRBD2 as a possible D gene (6 bases). Germline V gene sequence: CDR1 SGDLS, CDR2 YYNGEE. V was trimmed by 0 bases and J by 3 bases, leaving 10 bases between them. This CDR3 region has 14 residues. The CDR3 sequence is CASSVGHGSYEQYF. CDR3 DNA: TGTGCCAGCAGCGTAGGGCACGGGAGCTACGAGCAGTACTTC.

At least ten counts were recorded for this clonotype. V is TRBV7-8 and J is TRBJ2-1; maybe TRBD2 (6 bases). This CDR3 has 17 amino acids. V was clipped by 2 bases and J by 0 bases, with 14 bases between them. Germline V gene data show CDR1 as SGHVS and CDR2 as FQNEAQ. The CDR3 here is CASSLWGGVSSYNEQFF. The CDR3 DNA reads as TGTGCCAGCAGCTTATGGGGCGGGGTGAGCTCCTACAATGAGCAGTTCTTC.

A few counts support this clonotype. The CDR3: CASSLSSGGDSPLHF. CDR3 nucleotide sequence: TGTGCCAGCAGCTTAAGTTCGGGAGGGGACTCACCCCTCCACTTT. The genes are TRBV7-3 and TRBJ1-6; TRBD1 might be the D (5 bases). V was cut by 1 base and J by 10 bases, with 14 bases left in between. This CDR3 region has 15 residues. CDR1 SGHTA and CDR2 FQGTGA come from the germline V gene.

Ten or more counts support this clonotype. This chain links TRBV7-9 with TRBJ2-3, with D unresolved. CDR3 size: 12 residues. The germline V and J ends were trimmed by 9 bases and 5 bases, with 12 bases remaining between them. CDR1 SEHNR and CDR2 FQNEAQ come from the germline V gene (reference sequence). CDR3 DNA: TGTGCCAGAGACGCGCTTCAAGATACGCAGTATTTT. Translated: CARDALQDTQYF. Complete variable domain (other parts from reference TRBV7-9 and TRBJ2-3): DTGVSQNPRHKITKRGQNVTFRCDPISEHNRLYWYRQTLGQGPEFLTYFQNEAQLEKSRLLSDRFSAERPKGSFSTLEIQRTEQGDSAMYLCARDALQDTQYFGPGTRLTVL.

This clonotype was picked up a small number of times. The junction and the germline gene differ at one end; a read error may be behind it. J is TRBJ2-3 and V is TRBV11-2, with no clear D. The CDR3 totals 12 residues. CDR1 and CDR2 (germline): SGHAT, FQNNGV. DNA of the CDR3: TGTGGCAGCAGCTTAGGCACAGATACGCAGTATTTT. Protein product: CGSSLGTDTQYF.

The chain employs TRBV29-1 and TRBJ2-1; D gene unclear. V lost 3 bases, J lost 3 bases, and 6 bases lay in between. In germline, CDR1 is SQVTM, CDR2 ANQGSEA. The CDR3 is 12 residues long. CDR3 sequence (DNA): TGCAGCGTTGAGTTACGCTACAATGAGCAGTTCTTC. Translated: CSVELRYNEQFF.

This clonotype was observed a single time. V usage is TRBV28 and J usage is TRBJ2-2; D not resolved. Trimming pared 6 bases from V and 4 bases from J, leaving 12 bases between. CDR3 length equals 14 residues. CDR1 and CDR2 (germline): MDHEN, SYDVKM. CDR3 sequence: CASRTPRRTGELFF. The DNA for the CDR3 is TGTGCCAGCAGAACACCCAGGCGCACCGGGGAGCTGTTTTTT.

The chain has TRBV19 and TRBJ2-6, with a possible D match to TRBD1 (5 bases). The V gene's germline CDR1 is LNHDA and CDR2 SQIVND (reference sequence). The V end lost 6 bases, the J end lost 4 bases, and 13 bases lay between the germline ends. The CDR3 extends over 15 amino acids. CDR3 sequence: CASRLTAQGANVLTF. The DNA for the CDR3 is TGTGCCAGTAGATTGACAGCGCAGGGGGCCAACGTCCTGACTTTC.

This chain uses TRBV19 with TRBJ1-5, with no clear D. There are 15 residues in the CDR3. Germline CDR1 and CDR2: LNHDA and SQIVND (reference sequence). The V end was cut by 3 bases, the J end by 4 bases, with 13 bases between. The CDR3 is CASSMTRPSNQPQHF. The CDR3 DNA sequence: TGTGCCAGTAGTATGACCCGACCAAGTAATCAGCCCCAGCATTTT.

This clonotype was detected many times. The CDR3: CASSLAVSTGIGTEAFF. CDR3 sequence (DNA): TGTGCCAGCAGCCTAGCAGTTTCCACAGGGATTGGCACTGAAGCTTTCTTT. The V gene is TRBV27, the J gene TRBJ1-1; a possible D gene is TRBD1 (6 bases). V was trimmed by 6 bases and J by 4 bases, leaving 24 bases between them. The CDR3 length is 17 residues. CDR1 is MNHEY and CDR2 is SMNVEV in the germline V gene (reference sequence).

This clonotype was picked up a small number of times. The chain couples TRBV7-9 to TRBJ2-7; possibly TRBD2 for D (6 bases). The germline V gene encodes CDR1 SEHNR and CDR2 FQNEAQ (reference sequence). The CDR3 loop spans 17 amino acids. V lost 5 bases and J lost 4, with 24 bases in between. The CDR3 is CASSQALISGAIYEQYF. Here the CDR3 DNA reads TGTGCCAGCAGCCAAGCGCTGATTAGCGGAGCAATATACGAGCAGTACTTC.

This clonotype came up many times. The gene calls are TRBV20-1 and TRBJ1-4, with D hard to call. This CDR3 has 15 residues. CDR1 and CDR2 (germline): DFQATT, SNEGSKA (reference sequence). V lost 2 bases to trimming and J lost 6 bases, with 16 bases between them. The CDR3 reads CSARRKAWEDEKLFF. The CDR3 DNA sequence: TGCAGTGCTAGACGCAAGGCGTGGGAAGATGAAAAACTGTTTTTT.

V gene TRBV10-2 combines with J gene TRBJ2-5, with D perhaps matching TRBD1 (5 bases). Trimming took 10 bases from V and 5 from J, leaving 8 bases between them. CDR1 and CDR2 (germline): WSHSY, SAAADI. The CDR3 is 10 amino acids. The CDR3 sequence is CATKGETQYF. CDR3 sequence (DNA): TGCGCCACCAAGGGGGAGACCCAGTACTTC.

This clonotype was counted ten times or more. V gene TRBV28 combines with J gene TRBJ2-4; TRBD2 agrees at 13 bases. Germline CDR1 MDHEN, CDR2 SYDVKM. The length of the CDR3 is 17 residues. Trimming removed 6 bases from V and 3 bases from J; junction bases left unmatched: 8. As DNA, the CDR3 is TGTGCCAGCAGCCCGGGACTAGCGGGATCTGACAAAAACATTCAGTACTTC. Its protein is CASSPGLAGSDKNIQYF. The full variable domain, rest sourced from reference TRBV28 and TRBJ2-4, is DVKVTQSSRYLVKRTGEKVFLECVQDMDHENMFWYRQDPGLGLRLIYFSYDVKMKEKGDIPEGYSVSREKKERFSLILESASTNQTSMYLCASSPGLAGSDKNIQYFGAGTRLSVL.

The rearrangement joins TRBV28 to TRBJ1-5, with D possibly being TRBD1 (5 bases). In germline, CDR1 is MDHEN, CDR2 SYDVKM. CDR3 length equals 13 residues. The V end lost 3 bases, the J end lost 6 bases, and 9 bases lay between the germline ends. The CDR3 DNA reads TGTGCCAGCAGTTTCACGACAGTTCAGCCCCAGCATTTT. As protein: CASSFTTVQPQHF.

This clonotype came up many times. The V call is TRBV6-5, the J call TRBJ2-7; perhaps TRBD2 as D (5 bases). Germline lookup yields CDR1 MNHEY and CDR2 SVGAGI. The CDR3 runs to 14 residues. The V and J ends lost 2 bases and 1 base respectively, with 9 bases between them. The CDR3 DNA sequence: TGTGCCAGCAGTTACCGGGAATCATCCTACGAGCAGTACTTC. Its translation: CASSYRESSYEQYF.

Turning to this clonotype: This could be a read error, since a much larger clone is one nucleotide away. This chain connects TRBV5-1 to TRBJ2-7; 8 positions agree with TRBD2. The V gene's germline CDR1 is SGHRS and CDR2 YFSETQ. This CDR3 spans 15 amino acids. V lost 3 bases to trimming and J lost 4 bases; unmatched junction nucleotides: 9. CDR3 in amino acids: CASSSLTAGAYEQYF. CDR3 DNA: TGCGCCAGCAGCTCGCTGACAGCGGGAGCATACGAGCAGTACTTC.

The rearrangement links TRBV27 to TRBJ2-3; D is uncertain. V shed 3 bases and J shed 3 bases, with 10 bases lying between them. The CDR3 loop spans 14 amino acids. Germline V CDR1 and CDR2: MNHEY, SMNVEV (reference sequence). The CDR3 bases are TGTGCCAGCAGTTTTTTCCCCCCGACAGATACGCAGTATTTT. The encoded protein is CASSFFPPTDTQYF.